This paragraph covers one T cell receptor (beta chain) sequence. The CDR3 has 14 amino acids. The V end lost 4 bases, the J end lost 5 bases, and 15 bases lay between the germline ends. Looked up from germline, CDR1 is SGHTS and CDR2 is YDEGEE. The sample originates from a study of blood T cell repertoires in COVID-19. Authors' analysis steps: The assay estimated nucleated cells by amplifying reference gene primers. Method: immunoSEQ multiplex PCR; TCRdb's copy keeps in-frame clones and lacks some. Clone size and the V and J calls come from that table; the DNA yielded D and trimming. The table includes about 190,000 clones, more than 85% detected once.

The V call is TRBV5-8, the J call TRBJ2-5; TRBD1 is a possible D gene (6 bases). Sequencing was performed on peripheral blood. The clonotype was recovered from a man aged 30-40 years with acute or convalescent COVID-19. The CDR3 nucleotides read TGTGCCAGCAGCCCATTCAGGGGATTGGAGACCCAGTACTTC. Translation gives CASSPFRGLETQYF.